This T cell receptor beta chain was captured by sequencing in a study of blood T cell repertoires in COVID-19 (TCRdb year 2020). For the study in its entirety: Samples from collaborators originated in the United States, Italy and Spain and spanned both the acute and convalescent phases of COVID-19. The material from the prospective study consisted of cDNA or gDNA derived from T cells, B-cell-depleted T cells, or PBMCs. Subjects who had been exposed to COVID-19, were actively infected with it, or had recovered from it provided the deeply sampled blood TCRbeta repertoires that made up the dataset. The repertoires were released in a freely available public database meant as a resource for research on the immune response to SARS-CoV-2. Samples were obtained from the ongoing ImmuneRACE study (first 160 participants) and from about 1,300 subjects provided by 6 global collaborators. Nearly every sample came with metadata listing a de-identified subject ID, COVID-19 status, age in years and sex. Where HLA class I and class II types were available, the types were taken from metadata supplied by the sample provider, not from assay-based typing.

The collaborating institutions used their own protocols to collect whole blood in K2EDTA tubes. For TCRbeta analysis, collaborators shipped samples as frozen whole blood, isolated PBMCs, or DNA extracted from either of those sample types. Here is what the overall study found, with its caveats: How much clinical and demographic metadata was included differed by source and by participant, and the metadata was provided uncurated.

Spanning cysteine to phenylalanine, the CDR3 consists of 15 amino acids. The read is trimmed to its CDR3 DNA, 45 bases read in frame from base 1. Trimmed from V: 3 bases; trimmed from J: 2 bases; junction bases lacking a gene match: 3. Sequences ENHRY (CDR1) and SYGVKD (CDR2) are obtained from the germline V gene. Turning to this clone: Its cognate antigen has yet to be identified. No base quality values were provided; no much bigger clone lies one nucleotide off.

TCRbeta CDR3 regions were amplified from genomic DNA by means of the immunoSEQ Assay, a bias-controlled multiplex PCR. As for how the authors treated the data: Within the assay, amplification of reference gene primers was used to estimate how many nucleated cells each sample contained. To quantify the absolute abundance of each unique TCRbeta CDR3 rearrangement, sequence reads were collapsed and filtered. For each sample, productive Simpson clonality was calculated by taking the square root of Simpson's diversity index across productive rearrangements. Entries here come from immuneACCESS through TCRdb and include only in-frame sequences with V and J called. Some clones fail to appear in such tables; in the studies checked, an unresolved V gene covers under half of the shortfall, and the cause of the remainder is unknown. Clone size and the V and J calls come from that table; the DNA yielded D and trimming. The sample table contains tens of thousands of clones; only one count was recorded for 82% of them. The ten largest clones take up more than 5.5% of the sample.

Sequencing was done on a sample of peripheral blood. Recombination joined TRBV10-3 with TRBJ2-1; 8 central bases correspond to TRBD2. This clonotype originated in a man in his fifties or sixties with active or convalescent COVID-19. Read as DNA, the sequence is TGTGCCATCAGTGAAAGCGGGGGAACCTACAATGAGCAGTTCTTC. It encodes CAISESGGTYNEQFF.